This TCR beta chain was recorded in a study of blood T cells in healthy people across ages. Findings and caveats of the study: Donor CMV infection status was unknown, possibly confounding age-related changes in expanded clonotypes. Getting older went along with TCR beta diversity per million T cells dropping roughly linearly.

Together with a sample-barcoded 5' primer, a J-beta primer mix was included in a second PCR lasting about 7 to 12 cycles. TCRdb used MiXCR to reprocess the 5' RACE reads, holding one entry per CDR3 protein. The table lists roughly 700,000 distinct CDR3 sequences, 45% to 50% of them singletons. From germline, CDR1 is SGDLS and CDR2 YYNGEE. The CDR3 spans 12 residues. The V end was cut by 3 bases, the J end by 2 bases, with 5 bases between. This clonotype appeared many times. Its antigen is currently unknown. This chain links TRBV9 with TRBJ2-5, with D hard to call. Input material: blood. The TCR sequence derives from a woman between 55 and 75 years old in good health. CDR3 sequence (DNA): TGTGCCAGCAGCGCAAATCAAGAGACCCAGTACTTC. It encodes CASSANQETQYF.